The 28 T cell receptor beta chains listed next were all sequenced from one sample in a study of blood T cells in healthy people across ages. A second PCR of 7 to 11 cycles used a sample-barcoded 5' primer and a J-beta primer mix. MiXCR, run by TCRdb on the 5' RACE reads, gives a single entry per CDR3 protein. Here the sample spans 1.5 million to 2 million distinct CDR3 sequences, 30% to 35% being singletons. Sequencing was done on a sample of blood. These receptors were taken from a woman in her 30s in good health.

The rearrangement joins TRBV19 to TRBJ2-6, with no clear D. Germline assignment: CDR1 LNHDA and CDR2 SQIVND (reference sequence). Trimming took 6 bases from V and 0 from J, leaving 9 bases between them. The CDR3 is made up of 15 amino acids. Here the CDR3 reads CASSMASSGANVLTF. DNA of the CDR3: TGTGCCAGTAGCATGGCTTCCTCTGGGGCCAACGTCCTGACTTTC. The full variable domain, completed using reference TRBV19 and TRBJ2-6, is DGGITQSPKYLFRKEGQNVTLSCEQNLNHDAMYWYRQDPGQGLRLIYYSQIVNDFQKGDIAEGYSVSREKKESFPLTVTSAQKNPTAFYLCASSMASSGANVLTFGAGSRLTVL.

This chain connects TRBV4-2 to TRBJ1-2; D not certain. V was clipped by 0 bases and J by 2 bases, with 7 bases between them. CDR1 is LGHNA, CDR2 YNFKEQ, per germline. The CDR3 covers 14 residues. This CDR3 reads CASSQEAQNYGYTF. CDR3 nucleotide sequence: TGTGCCAGCAGCCAAGAGGCTCAAAACTATGGCTACACCTTC.

The rearrangement joins TRBV9 to TRBJ1-1; D remains ambiguous. V lost 0 bases and J 1 base, leaving 10 bases between the germline ends. This CDR3 contains 15 residues. The germline CDR1 and CDR2 sequences are SGDLS and YYNGEE. CDR3 in amino acids: CASSVGEGWNTEAFF. In nucleotides, the CDR3 is TGTGCCAGCAGCGTAGGGGAGGGTTGGAACACTGAAGCTTTCTTT.

The chain couples TRBV28 to TRBJ1-2; D may be TRBD1 (5 bases). The V end was cut by 5 bases, the J end by 4 bases, with 11 bases between. CDR1 is MDHEN, CDR2 SYDVKM, per germline. This CDR3 is built from 13 residues. Written as DNA, the CDR3 is TGTGCCAGCAGTAACTCCAGGGTCTATGGCTACACCTTC. Translated: CASSNSRVYGYTF.

This sequence joins TRBV6-1 and TRBJ2-3; 10 bases are a match to TRBD2. The germline gives CDR1 MNHNS, CDR2 SASEGT. The CDR3 extends over 15 amino acids. V dropped 7 bases and J dropped 3; count of bases not matched to a gene: 7. CDR3 amino acids: CASNSAGGPTDTQYF. In DNA form, the CDR3 reads TGTGCCAGCAATTCAGCGGGGGGGCCAACAGATACGCAGTATTTT.

This clonotype was observed at least ten times. This rearrangement joins TRBV9 to TRBJ2-7, with D unclear. Germline V gene data show CDR1 as SGDLS and CDR2 as YYNGEE. Trimming took off 3 bases at V and 0 bases at J, with 13 bases between the two ends. This CDR3 spans 15 amino acids. The chain's CDR3 is CASSAGRSSSYEQYF. In DNA form, the CDR3 reads TGTGCCAGCAGCGCCGGCAGAAGTTCCTCCTACGAGCAGTACTTC.

The chain joins TRBV7-6 to TRBJ2-7, with TRBD1 matching over 7 bases. The CDR3 runs 15 residues. In germline, CDR1 is SGHVS, CDR2 FNYEAQ. Trimming removed 0 bases from V and 5 bases from J; junction bases left unmatched: 7. CDR3 protein: CASSLAGGQCDEQYF. The DNA for the CDR3 is TGTGCCAGCAGCTTAGCAGGGGGCCAATGCGACGAGCAGTACTTC. Combining the CDR3 with reference TRBV7-6 and TRBJ2-7 gives the whole variable domain GAGVSQSPRYKVTKRGQDVALRCDPISGHVSLYWYRQALGQGPEFLTYFNYEAQQDKSGLPNDRFSAERPEGSISTLTIQRTEQRDSAMYRCASSLAGGQCDEQYFGPGTRLTVT.

As for this clonotype: The limits of the CDR3 on the DNA are not certain, so only TCRdb's listed CDR3 is given. The rearrangement links TRBV9 to TRBJ2-1; the DNA was not used to check the table's D call, TRBD2. In germline, CDR1 is SGDLS, CDR2 YYNGEE. The CDR3 is 15 amino acids long, termini counted. This chain's CDR3 is CASSVGGGAWNERFF.

The CDR3 is CASSPPGLAGGDTQYF. CDR3 sequence (DNA): TGTGCCAGCAGCCCCCCCGGGCTAGCGGGGGGGGATACGCAGTATTTT. V gene TRBV7-2 combines with J gene TRBJ2-3; 12 nucleotides line up with TRBD2. CDR1 and CDR2 from the germline V gene are SGHTA and FQGNSA. J lost 6 bases, V lost 5 bases, and 9 bases had no gene match. The CDR3 consists of 16 residues.

The rearrangement joins TRBV6-1 to TRBJ1-2, with 8 bases lining up with TRBD1. Germline CDR1 is MNHNS and CDR2 is SASEGT. With V trimmed by 8 bases and J by 5 bases, 10 bases remained unmatched. The CDR3 runs to 14 residues. The CDR3: CASDPGQATYGYTF. For the CDR3, the DNA is TGTGCCAGCGACCCGGGACAGGCGACTTATGGCTACACCTTC.

The J gene is TRBJ2-1, the V gene TRBV6-1; a possible D gene is TRBD2 (6 bases). CDR1 MNHNS and CDR2 SASEGT come from the germline V gene. The CDR3 spans 14 residues. Deletions cut 4 bases from V and 0 bases from J, with 7 bases between. The DNA for the CDR3 is TGTGCCAGCAGTGCGGGACTCTCCTACAATGAGCAGTTCTTC. Encoded protein: CASSAGLSYNEQFF.

This clonotype was counted only a few times. This chain links TRBV5-1 with TRBJ2-7, with D tentatively TRBD2 (5 bases). V lost 5 bases and J 4 bases, leaving 13 bases between the germline ends. The CDR3 consists of 13 residues. Germline values: CDR1 SGHRS, CDR2 YFSETQ. The CDR3 reads CASRSGPTYEQYF. The CDR3 nucleotides read TGCGCCAGCAGGAGCGGACCTACTTACGAGCAGTACTTC.

This clonotype occurred a few times. V gene TRBV6-6 combines with J gene TRBJ1-3; the D is unclear. This CDR3 spans 13 amino acids. The germline V and J ends were trimmed by 6 bases and 0 bases, with 6 bases remaining between them. Germline V gene data show CDR1 as MNHNY and CDR2 as SVGAGI (reference sequence). The CDR3 spells CASRGGSGNTIYF. CDR3 nucleotide sequence: TGTGCCAGCAGAGGAGGCTCTGGAAACACCATATATTTT.

This clonotype was seen only a few times. The chain joins TRBV20-1 to TRBJ1-5; a weak D match, TRBD1 (6 bases). The V gene's germline CDR1 is DFQATT and CDR2 SNEGSKA (reference sequence). Deletions cut 1 base from V and 3 bases from J, with 10 bases between. The CDR3 sequence is 14 residues long. This CDR3 reads CSARGTAFNQPQHF. For the CDR3, the DNA is TGCAGTGCTAGAGGGACAGCCTTCAATCAGCCCCAGCATTTT.

This clonotype was seen more than once but under ten times. The chain couples TRBV4-1 to TRBJ2-7, with TRBD2 matching 12 bases. Trimming removed 3 bases from V and 4 bases from J; junction bases left unmatched: 7. This CDR3 has 16 residues. Germline CDR1 and CDR2: MGHRA and YSYEKL. CDR3 amino acids: CASSQPSGGAKYEQYF. CDR3 in DNA: TGCGCCAGCAGCCAGCCTAGCGGGGGGGCAAAGTACGAGCAGTACTTC.

This clonotype was seen ten or more times. V gene TRBV29-1 combines with J gene TRBJ2-1; 11 bases are shared with TRBD1. CDR1 is SQVTM and CDR2 is ANQGSEA in the germline V gene. The CDR3 runs to 15 residues. J was trimmed by 6 bases and V by 6 bases; bases with no gene match: 10. DNA for the CDR3: TGCAGCGTGGGACAGGGGGGGTTTGGGAGCAATGAGCAGTTCTTC. Its protein is CSVGQGGFGSNEQFF.

The chain combines TRBV7-9 with TRBJ2-1, with TRBD2 identical over 10 bases. Germline CDR1 SEHNR, CDR2 FQNEAQ (reference sequence). The length of the CDR3 is 14 residues. The V segment lost 7 bases and the J segment 12 bases; nucleotides outside the gene matches: 12. The CDR3 region has the DNA TGTGCCAGCACCACGGAGCGGGAGGGGGTTGGGCAGTTCTTC. This gives the protein CASTTEREGVGQFF.

The rearrangement joins TRBV12-5 to TRBJ1-1, with D perhaps matching TRBD1 (5 bases). Germline-derived CDR1 and CDR2 are LGHNT and FRNRAP. The CDR3 loop spans 14 amino acids. V lost 1 base, J lost 1 base, and 7 bases lay in between. The chain's CDR3 is CASGLGGRNTEAFF. In DNA, the CDR3 is TGTGCTAGTGGTTTGGGGGGACGGAACACTGAAGCTTTCTTT.

The chain couples TRBV6-6 to TRBJ2-3; 9 nucleotides agree with TRBD2. The CDR3 totals 17 residues. Germline loops: CDR1 MNHNY, CDR2 SVGAGI (reference sequence). V lost 5 bases to trimming and J lost 0 bases; unmatched junction nucleotides: 9. This CDR3 is CASSLSGTSLSTDTQYF. The DNA of the CDR3 is TGTGCCAGCAGTCTGTCCGGGACTAGCCTTAGCACAGATACGCAGTATTTT.

This chain joins TRBV5-1 and TRBJ2-3; the D gene is possibly TRBD2 (5 bases). Trimming removed 0 bases at V and 6 bases at J, with 14 bases between. This CDR3 spans 15 amino acids. Germline V gene sequence: CDR1 SGHRS, CDR2 YFSETQ. The DNA for the CDR3 is TGCGCCAGCAGCTTGGGGAGCGGAGCATGGGATACGCAGTATTTT. As protein: CASSLGSGAWDTQYF.

This clonotype was counted only a few times. V is TRBV11-2 and J is TRBJ2-1; D gene unclear. This CDR3 is 15 amino acids long. Trimming left V 2 bases short and J 8 bases short, with 16 bases between. Per germline, CDR1 SGHAT and CDR2 FQNNGV. The CDR3 spells CASSLRKQVGDEQFF. DNA for the CDR3: TGTGCCAGCAGCTTAAGGAAGCAGGTCGGCGATGAGCAGTTCTTC. Using reference TRBV11-2 and TRBJ2-1 for the parts outside the CDR3, the full variable domain is EAGVAQSPRYKIIEKRQSVAFWCNPISGHATLYWYQQILGQGPKLLIQFQNNGVVDDSQLPKDRFSAERLKGVDSTLKIQPAKLEDSAVYLCASSLRKQVGDEQFFGPGTRLTVL.

The V call is TRBV20-1, the J call TRBJ1-6; 7 bases line up with TRBD1. V was pared by 0 bases and J by 1 base, with 6 bases of the junction left unmatched. Germline V gene data show CDR1 as DFQATT and CDR2 as SNEGSKA (reference sequence). The CDR3 consists of 17 residues. The CDR3 coding sequence is TGCAGTGCTAGAGATTTCGCAGGGGGATCCTATAATTCACCCCTCCACTTT. Its protein is CSARDFAGGSYNSPLHF.

J is TRBJ2-7 and V is TRBV30, with D perhaps TRBD1 or TRBD2 (5 bases each). The CDR3 length is 11 residues. Germline V gives CDR1 GTSNPN, CDR2 SVGIG (reference sequence). Trimming took 5 bases from V and 6 from J, leaving 11 bases between them. CDR3 sequence: CAWGGLAEQYF. The CDR3 DNA sequence: TGTGCCTGGGGGGGTCTTGCCGAGCAGTACTTC.

The chain carries TRBV6-2 or TRBV6-3 and TRBJ1-5; D not certain. V was pared by 5 bases and J by 1 base, with 12 bases between. Looked up from germline, CDR1 is MNHEY and CDR2 is SVGEGT. The CDR3 runs 15 residues. CDR3 nucleotides: TGTGCCAGCAGTGCAACACAGAGGAGCAATCAGCCCCAGCATTTT. Translation gives CASSATQRSNQPQHF.

This clonotype was seen a handful of times. This rearrangement joins TRBV3-1 to TRBJ2-7; maybe TRBD1 (6 bases). The CDR3 covers 17 residues. Germline V gives CDR1 LGHDT, CDR2 YNNKEL (reference sequence). V shed 1 base and J shed 6 bases, with 22 bases lying between them. CDR3 loop: CASSQGVFRDIVSEQYF. The CDR3 nucleotides are TGTGCCAGCAGCCAAGGCGTTTTCCGGGACATAGTTAGCGAGCAGTACTTC.

The chain carries TRBV12-3 or TRBV12-4 and TRBJ2-7, with D perhaps given as TRBD1 or TRBD2 (6 bases each). The J call is uncertain, as TRBJ2-5 better fits the DNA end. The CDR3 consists of 15 residues. The CDR3 bases are TGTGCCAGCAGTATTGGCGAGGGGGGCTGGGAGACCCAGTACTTC. This codes for CASSIGEGGWETQYF.

This clonotype showed up just a few times. This chain uses TRBV6-5 with TRBJ2-1; 8 positions agree with TRBD2. From germline, CDR1 is MNHEY and CDR2 SVGAGI. After removal of 10 bases from V and 9 bases from J, the junction contained 11 bases not matched to a gene. The CDR3 has 13 amino acids. CDR3 sequence reads: CATGGSGTTEQFF. In nucleotides, the CDR3 is TGTGCCACCGGGGGTAGCGGGACCACTGAGCAGTTCTTC.

This clonotype was seen ten or more times. The gene calls are TRBV12-3 or TRBV12-4 and TRBJ2-7, with D tentatively TRBD1 (6 bases). Trimming stripped 3 bases from V and 2 bases from J, with 17 bases between. This CDR3 is 16 amino acids long. This CDR3 reads CASSLRRTEKPYEQYF. In DNA, the CDR3 is TGTGCCAGCAGTTTGCGGAGGACAGAGAAGCCCTACGAGCAGTACTTC.